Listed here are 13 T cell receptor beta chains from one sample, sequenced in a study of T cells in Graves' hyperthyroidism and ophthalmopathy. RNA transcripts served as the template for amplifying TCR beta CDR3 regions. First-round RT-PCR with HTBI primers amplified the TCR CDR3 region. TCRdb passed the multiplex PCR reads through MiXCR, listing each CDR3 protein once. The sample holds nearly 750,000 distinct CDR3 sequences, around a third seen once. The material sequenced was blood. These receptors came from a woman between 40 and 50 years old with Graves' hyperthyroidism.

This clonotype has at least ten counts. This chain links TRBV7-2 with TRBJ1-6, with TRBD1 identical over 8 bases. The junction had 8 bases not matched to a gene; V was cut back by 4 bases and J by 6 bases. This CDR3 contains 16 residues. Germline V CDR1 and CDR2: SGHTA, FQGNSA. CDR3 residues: CASSSLQGVINSPLHF. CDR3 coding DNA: TGTGCCAGCAGCTCGCTACAGGGGGTTATTAATTCACCCCTCCACTTT.

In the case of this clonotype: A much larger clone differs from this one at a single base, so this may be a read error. CDR3: CATSRDGGWTEAFF. CDR3 DNA sequence: TGTGCCACCAGCAGAGATGGAGGGTGGACTGAAGCTTTCTTT. The chain has TRBV15 and TRBJ1-1, with D uncertain. This CDR3 is built from 14 residues. Germline lookup yields CDR1 LNHNV and CDR2 YYDKDF (reference sequence). V shed 0 bases and J shed 5 bases, with 10 bases lying between them.

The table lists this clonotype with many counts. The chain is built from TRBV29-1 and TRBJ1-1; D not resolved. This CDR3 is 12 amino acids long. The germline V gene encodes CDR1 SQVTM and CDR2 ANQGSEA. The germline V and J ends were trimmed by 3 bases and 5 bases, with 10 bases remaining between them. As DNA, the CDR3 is TGCAGCGTTGAGGGCGATCGGACTGAAGCTTTCTTT. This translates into CSVEGDRTEAFF.

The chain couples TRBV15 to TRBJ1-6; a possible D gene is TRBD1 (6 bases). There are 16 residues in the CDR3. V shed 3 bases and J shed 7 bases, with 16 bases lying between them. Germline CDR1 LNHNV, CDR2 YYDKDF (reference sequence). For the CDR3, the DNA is TGTGCCACCAGCAGCCGACAGGACGCTACAAATTCACCCCTCCACTTT. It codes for CATSSRQDATNSPLHF.

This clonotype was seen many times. CDR3 loop: CASSQVRDRARSPLHF. CDR3 in DNA: TGCGCCAGCAGCCAAGTAAGGGACAGGGCGAGATCACCCCTCCACTTT. The V gene is TRBV4-3, the J gene TRBJ1-6; 9 bases align to TRBD1. V lost 1 base, J lost 10 bases, and 8 bases stayed unmatched. The CDR3 contains 16 residues. Germline V lookup: CDR1 LGHNA, CDR2 YSLEER.

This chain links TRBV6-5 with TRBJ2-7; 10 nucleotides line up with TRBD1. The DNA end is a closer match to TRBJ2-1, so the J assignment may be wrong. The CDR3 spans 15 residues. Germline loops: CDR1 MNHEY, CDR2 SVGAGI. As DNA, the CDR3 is TGTGCCACTACGGACAGGGGGTCGAACGACAATGAGCAGTTCTTC. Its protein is CATTDRGSNDNEQFF.

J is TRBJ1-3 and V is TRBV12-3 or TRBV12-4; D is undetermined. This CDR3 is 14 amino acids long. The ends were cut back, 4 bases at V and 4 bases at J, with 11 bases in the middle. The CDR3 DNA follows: TGTGCCAGCAGTTGGGTCAGCGCCGGAAACACCATATATTTT. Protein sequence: CASSWVSAGNTIYF.

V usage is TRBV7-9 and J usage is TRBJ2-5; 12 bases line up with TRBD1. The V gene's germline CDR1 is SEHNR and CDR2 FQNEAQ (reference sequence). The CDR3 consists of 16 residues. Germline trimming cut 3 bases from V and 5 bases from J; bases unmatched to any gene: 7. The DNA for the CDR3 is TGTGCCAGCAGCTTGGGACAGGGGGCGAGTATTGAGACCCAGTACTTC. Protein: CASSLGQGASIETQYF.

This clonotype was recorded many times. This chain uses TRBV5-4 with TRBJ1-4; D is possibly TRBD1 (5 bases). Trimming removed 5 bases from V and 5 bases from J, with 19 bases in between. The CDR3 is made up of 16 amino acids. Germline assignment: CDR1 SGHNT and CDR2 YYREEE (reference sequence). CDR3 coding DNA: TGTGCCAGCAGACAGACGCCGGGACGGAAGAATGAAAAACTGTTTTTT. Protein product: CASRQTPGRKNEKLFF.

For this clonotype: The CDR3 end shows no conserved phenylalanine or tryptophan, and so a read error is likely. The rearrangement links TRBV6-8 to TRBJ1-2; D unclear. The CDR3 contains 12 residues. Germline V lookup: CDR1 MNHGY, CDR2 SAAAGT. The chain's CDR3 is CASSQHFYGYTL. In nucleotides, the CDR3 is TGCGCCAGCAGTCAGCACTTCTATGGCTACACCCTC.

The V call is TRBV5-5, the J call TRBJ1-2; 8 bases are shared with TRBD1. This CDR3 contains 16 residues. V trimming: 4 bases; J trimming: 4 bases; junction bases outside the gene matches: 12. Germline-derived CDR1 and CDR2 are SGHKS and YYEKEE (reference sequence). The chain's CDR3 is CASSQDFTGGSYGYTF. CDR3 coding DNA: TGTGCCAGCAGCCAAGATTTTACAGGGGGTAGCTATGGCTACACCTTC.

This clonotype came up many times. CDR3 residues: CSVEAGAPRSGANVLTF. CDR3 nucleotides: TGCAGCGTTGAAGCTGGGGCTCCCCGCTCTGGGGCCAACGTCCTGACTTTC. This chain uses TRBV29-1 with TRBJ2-6, with D perhaps TRBD1 (5 bases). V lost 1 base and J 0 bases, leaving 13 bases between the germline ends. The CDR3 is made up of 17 amino acids. The germline gives CDR1 SQVTM, CDR2 ANQGSEA.

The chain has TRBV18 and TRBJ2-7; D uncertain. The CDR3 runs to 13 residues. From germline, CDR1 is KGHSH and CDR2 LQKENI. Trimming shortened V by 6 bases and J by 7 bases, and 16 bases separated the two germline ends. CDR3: CASSQGEAREQYF. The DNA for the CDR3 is TGTGCCAGCTCCCAAGGTGAGGCCCGGGAGCAGTACTTC.